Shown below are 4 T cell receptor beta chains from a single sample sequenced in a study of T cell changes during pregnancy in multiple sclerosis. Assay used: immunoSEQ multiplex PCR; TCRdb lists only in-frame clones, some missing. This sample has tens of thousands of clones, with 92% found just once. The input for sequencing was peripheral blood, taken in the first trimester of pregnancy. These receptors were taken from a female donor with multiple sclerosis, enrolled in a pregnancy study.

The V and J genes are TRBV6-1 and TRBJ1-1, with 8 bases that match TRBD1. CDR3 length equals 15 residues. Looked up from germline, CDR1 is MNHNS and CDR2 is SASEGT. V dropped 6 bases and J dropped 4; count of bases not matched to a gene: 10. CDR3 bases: TGTGCCAGCAGAGGGTTGACAGGGGTCGGCACTGAAGCTTTCTTT. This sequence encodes CASRGLTGVGTEAFF.

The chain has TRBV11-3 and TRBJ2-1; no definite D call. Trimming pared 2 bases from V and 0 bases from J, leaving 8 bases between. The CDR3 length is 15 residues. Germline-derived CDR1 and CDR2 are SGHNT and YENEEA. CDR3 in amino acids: CASSLTAFSYNEQFF. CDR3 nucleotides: TGTGCCAGCAGCTTAACAGCTTTCTCCTACAATGAGCAGTTCTTC.

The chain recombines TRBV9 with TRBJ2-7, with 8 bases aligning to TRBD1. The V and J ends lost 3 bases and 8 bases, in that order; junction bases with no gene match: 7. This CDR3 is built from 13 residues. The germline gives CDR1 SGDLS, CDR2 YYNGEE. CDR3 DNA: TGTGCCAGCAGCGGGACAGGGCCTGGTCAGCAGTACTTC. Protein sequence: CASSGTGPGQQYF.

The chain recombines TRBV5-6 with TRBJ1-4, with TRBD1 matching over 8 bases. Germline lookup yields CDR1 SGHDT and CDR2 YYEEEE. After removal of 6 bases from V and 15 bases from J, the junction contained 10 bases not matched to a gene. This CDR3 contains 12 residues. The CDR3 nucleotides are TGTGCCAGCACCGCAGGGGGCGCAGCCATGTTTTTT. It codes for CASTAGGAAMFF.